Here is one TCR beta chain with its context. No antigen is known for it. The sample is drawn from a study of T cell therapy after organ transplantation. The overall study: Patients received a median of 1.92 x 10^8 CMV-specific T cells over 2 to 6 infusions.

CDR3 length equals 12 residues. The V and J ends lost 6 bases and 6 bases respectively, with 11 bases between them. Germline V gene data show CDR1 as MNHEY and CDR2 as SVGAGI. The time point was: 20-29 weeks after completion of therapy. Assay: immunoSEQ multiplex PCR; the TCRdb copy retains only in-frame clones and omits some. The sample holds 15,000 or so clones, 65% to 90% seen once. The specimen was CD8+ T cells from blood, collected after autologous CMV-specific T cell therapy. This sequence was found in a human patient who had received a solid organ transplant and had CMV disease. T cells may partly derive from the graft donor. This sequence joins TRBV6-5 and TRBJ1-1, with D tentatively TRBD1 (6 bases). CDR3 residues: CASSPQGAEAFF. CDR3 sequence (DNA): TGTGCCAGCAGCCCACAGGGTGCTGAAGCTTTCTTT.